Below are 3 T cell receptor beta chains sequenced from a single sample in a study of vaccination and CD4 T cells after COVID-19. The antigens of these receptors remain unknown. Regarding treatment: approximately 9-day PBMC culture with coronavirus spike peptide pools or control peptides (ViraFEST assay). The Oncomine TCR Beta short-read assay was applied to DNA of cultured CD4+ T cells. One entry per CDR3 protein, called by TCRdb with MiXCR from the PCR reads. Here the sample spans almost 20,000 distinct CDR3 sequences, approximately 50% being singletons. The material sequenced was CD4+ T cells from blood, cultured in vitro. Receptor source: a human donor who had recovered from COVID-19.

This clonotype has more than one count but fewer than ten. The rearrangement uses TRBV25-1 and TRBJ1-2; 10 bases fit TRBD1. The CDR3 spans 16 residues. V lost 4 bases and J lost 4; bases outside the gene matches: 9. CDR1 is MGHDK, CDR2 SYGVNS, per germline. This chain's CDR3 is CASSATRDRGFYGYTF. CDR3 coding DNA: TGTGCCAGCAGTGCCACCCGGGACAGGGGATTCTATGGCTACACCTTC.

The J gene is TRBJ1-1, the V gene TRBV7-9; D remains unclear. CDR3 length: 13 amino acids. Germline loops: CDR1 SEHNR, CDR2 FQNEAQ (reference sequence). Trimming removed 2 bases from V and 2 bases from J, with 6 bases in between. The chain's CDR3 is CASSLLTNTEAFF. In nucleotides, the CDR3 is TGTGCCAGCAGCTTATTGACAAACACTGAAGCTTTCTTT.

This clonotype has a handful of counts. The chain carries TRBV28 and TRBJ2-2, with a tentative D call TRBD2 (6 bases). Germline lookup yields CDR1 MDHEN and CDR2 SYDVKM. The ends were cut back, 7 bases at V and 5 bases at J, with 17 bases in the middle. This CDR3 comprises 15 residues. This CDR3 is CASTPPGRITGELFF. The CDR3 bases are TGTGCCAGCACCCCTCCCGGGAGAATAACCGGGGAGCTGTTTTTT.